This is a list of T cell receptor beta chains from one sample in a study of T-cell reconstitution after alpha-beta-depleted transplantation in children. TCRdb re-called the PCR reads with MiXCR, one entry per CDR3 protein. This table has roughly 200,000 distinct CDR3 sequences, about 7% appearing once. The sequences come from PBMCs, collected before TCRalphabeta/CD19-depleted stem cell transplant. Receptors were obtained from a boy aged 2 to 10 with acute lymphoblastic leukemia, due to receive a stem cell transplant. Each CDR3 is given with its conserved first and last residue. A D gene is named only where the DNA matches it firmly. Not every row has a clone size; where given, it reads once, few, many or a size class.

TRBV6-2/TRBV6-3	TRBJ1-1	few	NA	CASRGTGNTEAFF	TGTGCCAGCAGGGGGACGGGGAACACTGAAGCTTTCTTT
TRBV29-1	TRBJ1-1	NA	TRBD1	CSVAAGGPTEAYF	TGCAGCGTTGCGGCAGGGGGCCCGACTGAAGCTTACTTT
TRBV15	TRBJ2-1	few	TRBD1	CATSSPVRTEQGDEQFF	TGTGCCACCAGCAGCCCCGTTCGGACGGAGCAGGGGGATGAGCAGTTCTTC
TRBV24-1	TRBJ2-3	NA	TRBD1	CATGTGETDTQYF	TGTGCCACCGGGACAGGGGAAACAGATACGCAGTATTTT
TRBV20-1	TRBJ2-3	many	NA	CSAKGVGTDTQYF	TGCAGTGCCAAAGGAGTGGGCACAGATACGCAGTATTTT
TRBV2	TRBJ2-7	NA	NA	CASISGAYEQYF	TGTGCCAGCATTAGTGGAGCCTACGAGCAGTACTTC
TRBV20-1	TRBJ2-3	NA	TRBD2	CRGIAGRSTDTQYF	TGCAGGGGAATAGCGGGACGTAGCACAGATACGCAGTATTTT
TRBV25-1	TRBJ1-3	many	NA	CASSEIGVGARNTIYF	TGTGCCAGCAGTGAAATCGGGGTCGGGGCGAGAAACACCATATATTTT
TRBV7-2	TRBJ2-3	many	NA	CASSAGTDTQYF	TGTGCCAGCAGCGCCGGCACAGATACGCAGTATTTT
TRBV5-6	TRBJ2-1	many	NA	CASSSGPQNEQFF	TGTGCCAGCAGCTCGGGACCCCAAAATGAGCAGTTCTTC
TRBV4-1	TRBJ2-5	NA	NA	CASSQDPDSYQETQYF	TGCGCCAGCAGCCAAGACCCGGACAGCTACCAAGAGACCCAGTACTTC
TRBV7-9	TRBJ1-1	few	TRBD1	CASSLGGGLTEAFF	TGTGCCAGCAGCTTGGGAGGGGGCCTCACTGAAGCTTTCTTT
TRBV7-2	TRBJ2-6	NA	NA	CASSLAGFISGANVLTF	TGTGCCAGCAGCTTAGCGGGATTCATCTCTGGGGCCAACGTCCTGACTTTC
TRBV12-3/TRBV12-4	TRBJ1-5	few	NA	CASSKEGKGIQPQHF	TGTGCCAGCAGTAAGGAGGGAAAGGGGATCCAGCCCCAGCATTTT
TRBV11-2	TRBJ2-5	few	NA	CASSLRGASETQYF	TGTGCCAGCAGCTTAAGAGGAGCCTCCGAGACCCAGTACTTC
TRBV3-1	TRBJ2-5	NA	NA	CASSQRFQETQYF	TGTGCCAGCAGCCAACGATTCCAAGAGACCCAGTACTTC
TRBV28	TRBJ2-7	many	TRBD1	CASSPRPGTGPHYEQYF	TGTGCCAGCAGTCCCCGTCCCGGGACAGGTCCCCACTACGAGCAGTACTTC
TRBV12-3/TRBV12-4	TRBJ1-1	few	NA	CASSLTSGAQAFF	TGTGCCAGCAGTTTAACCTCCGGGGCCCAAGCTTTCTTT
TRBV27	TRBJ2-1	many	TRBD1	CASREDRGGEQFF	TGTGCCAGCAGAGAGGACAGGGGAGGTGAGCAGTTCTTC
TRBV28	TRBJ2-2	many	NA	CASSVLGREGTGELFF	TGTGCCAGCAGTGTTTTGGGGCGGGAAGGTACCGGGGAGCTGTTTTTT
TRBV20-1	TRBJ1-3	NA	TRBD1	CSASIRGEPGQGLGGSGNTIYF	TGCAGTGCTAGTATCCGGGGGGAGCCGGGACAGGGCCTTGGGGGCTCTGGAAACACCATATATTTT
TRBV4-1	TRBJ2-7	many	TRBD1	CASSQVGDRREQYF	TGCGCCAGCAGCCAAGTGGGGGACAGAAGGGAGCAGTACTTC
TRBV14	TRBJ1-4	many	NA	CASSQSMDEKLFF	TGTGCCAGCAGCCAATCCATGGATGAAAAACTGTTTTTT
TRBV5-1	TRBJ1-1	many	NA	CASSDLSPNTEAFF	TGCGCCAGCAGCGACTTATCACCGAACACTGAAGCTTTCTTT
TRBV20-1	TRBJ1-4	many	NA	CSAQEATNEKLFF	TGCAGTGCTCAAGAGGCAACTAATGAAAAACTGTTTTTT
TRBV29-1	TRBJ2-7	many	NA	CSSSQGGSREQYF	TGCAGCTCCTCGCAGGGGGGTAGTAGGGAGCAGTACTTC
TRBV7-8	TRBJ2-3	many	TRBD1	CASTSRSGGQDTQYF	TGTGCCAGCACCTCTCGATCAGGGGGCCAAGATACGCAGTATTTT
TRBV6-4	TRBJ2-7	few	NA	CASSARGGTYEQYF	TGTGCCAGCAGTGCCCGAGGGGGGACGTACGAGCAGTACTTC
TRBV28	TRBJ2-4	many	NA	CASSGIAKNIQYF	TGTGCCAGCAGTGGTATAGCCAAAAACATTCAGTACTTC
TRBV5-5	TRBJ2-7	many	NA	CASSSRGWIGGGEQYF	TGTGCCAGCAGCTCCCGGGGATGGATAGGTGGCGGCGAGCAGTACTTC
TRBV7-2	TRBJ2-1	few	NA	CASSGVGEQFF	TGTGCCAGCAGCGGAGTGGGTGAGCAGTTCTTC
TRBV4-2	TRBJ2-7	many	TRBD1	CASSQVVDDRDEQYF	TGTGCCAGCAGCCAAGTGGTGGATGACAGGGACGAGCAGTACTTC
TRBV7-2	TRBJ1-6	NA	NA	CASSLWSDNSPLHF	TGTGCCAGCAGCTTATGGTCAGATAATTCACCCCTCCACTTT
TRBV15	TRBJ2-7	NA	NA	CATSRETLYEQYF	TGTGCCACCAGCAGAGAAACCCTGTACGAGCAGTACTTC
TRBV20-1	TRBJ2-1	many	NA	CSAPYTYNEQFF	TGCAGTGCGCCCTATACCTACAATGAGCAGTTCTTC
TRBV10-3	TRBJ1-3	many	NA	CAIMQGRNTIYF	TGTGCCATCATGCAGGGCCGAAACACCATATATTTT
TRBV7-2	TRBJ2-6	few	TRBD2	CASSLVGGLTGANVLTF	TGTGCCAGCAGCTTAGTCGGGGGACTAACTGGGGCCAACGTCCTGACTTTC
TRBV28	TRBJ1-6	many	NA	CASGGHLGSPLHF	TGTGCCAGCGGAGGACACTTGGGTTCACCCCTCCACTTT
TRBV5-5	TRBJ2-7	few	NA	CASSLVGVNVREQYF	TGTGCCAGCAGCTTGGTAGGGGTCAATGTACGGGAGCAGTACTTC
TRBV18	TRBJ1-6	many	NA	CASSRSGNNSPLHF	TGTGCCAGCTCACGGTCGGGCAATAACTCACCCCTCCACTTT